What follows is one T cell receptor beta chain and its context. Antigen specificity is unknown. This entry is derived from a study of blood T cells in healthy people across ages. Looking at the study overall: Template switching recovered approximately one barcoded beta molecule for every two T cells. Study-wide points: Aged donors had fewer naive CD4+ cells and lower diversity than long-lived donors. Changes in expanded clonotypes were possibly confounded, as the CMV status of donors was unknown.

Primers used in a second PCR of about 6 to 11 cycles were a sample-barcoded 5' primer and a J-beta primer mix. TCRdb re-analysed the 5' RACE reads in MiXCR, keeping a single row per CDR3 protein. The sample includes 550,000 to 700,000 distinct CDR3 sequences, approximately 27% of them seen just once. The authors drew about 10 milliliters of peripheral blood from each donor. The CDR3 sequence is 17 residues long. The germline gives CDR1 DFQATT, CDR2 SNEGSKA (reference sequence). The trim removed 6 bases at V and 2 bases at J, leaving 8 bases unmatched. J is TRBJ2-1 and V is TRBV20-1; 15 nucleotides align to TRBD2. This sequence originates from a woman aged 70-85 years in good health. Specimen: blood. DNA for the CDR3: TGCAGTGCCAGGACTAGCGGGGGGGCCGAAACCTACAATGAGCAGTTCTTC. Amino acids: CSARTSGGAETYNEQFF.